The sequence of this TCR beta chain was determined in a study of cytomegalovirus exposure and HLA in healthy donors. Study-level information: An earlier analysis found fewer than 120 million unique TCR beta sequences from around 180 million T cells. General study findings and limits: TCR beta chain V- and J-gene trimming was linked, in a later analysis, to a missense variant in DCLRE1C. A later analysis found that most CMV-associated TCR beta chains appeared HLA-restricted. Immune exposure was documented only through CMV serostatus.

13 Jbeta primers and 60 Vbeta primers were used for the PCR. Sequencing was performed with immunoSEQ multiplex PCR; in TCRdb, only in-frame clones are kept and a portion is missing. The repertoire includes 75,000 to 100,000 clones, about four fifths of them detected once, and about 7.3% sits in the top ten. As for this clone: Its antigen is unidentified.

CDR3 size: 13 residues. V lost 0 bases, J lost 7 bases, and 10 bases lay in between. Germline values: CDR1 MRHNA, CDR2 SNTAGT. V and J are TRBV6-4 and TRBJ2-7; unclear D gene. This clonotype was obtained from a man aged 25-40 years in good health and CMV-seronegative. Sequences were obtained from PBMCs. CDR3 sequence reads: CASSDSSSSEQYF. CDR3 coding DNA: TGTGCCAGCAGTGACTCTTCTAGTAGTGAGCAGTACTTC.